These T cell receptor beta chains were read from a single sample in a study of blood T cell repertoires in COVID-19. The method was immunoSEQ multiplex PCR; TCRdb's version includes in-frame clones alone and lacks a portion of them. This repertoire shows around 320,000 clones, around 90% found once; its top ten account for about 2%. The sequencing sample was made of peripheral blood. These receptors were taken from a man between 18 and 29 years old with active or convalescent COVID-19. CDR3s include the opening cysteine and the closing phenylalanine or tryptophan. The size entry is marked missing in some rows and otherwise reads once, few, many or a size class.

cdr3_aa | v_call | cdr3_length | j_call | clone_size
CASSLTNPYTGELFF | TRBV27 | 15 | TRBJ2-2 | -
CASSAASGGTDTQYF | TRBV6-4 | 15 | TRBJ2-3 | -
CAVSLTGSNSPLHF | TRBV10-3 | 14 | TRBJ1-6 | -
CASSAQGFNQPQHF | TRBV6-6 | 14 | TRBJ1-5 | -
CASSPGQYNQPQHF | TRBV27 | 14 | TRBJ1-5 | few
CASSERLGGNTEAFF | TRBV2 | 15 | TRBJ1-1 | -
CASSWGLAGGPWPSTDTQYF | TRBV7-6 | 20 | TRBJ2-3 | -
CASSFEETQYF | TRBV27 | 11 | TRBJ2-5 | -
CASSFGGTDTQYF | TRBV12-3/TRBV12-4 | 13 | TRBJ2-3 | -
CSVADRAFTGELFF | TRBV29-1 | 14 | TRBJ2-2 | -
CASSPTHSGNTIYF | TRBV19 | 14 | TRBJ1-3 | -
CAISPGVQETQYF | TRBV10-3 | 13 | TRBJ2-5 | -
CASTIGGNSYNEQFF | TRBV3-1/TRBV3-2 | 15 | TRBJ2-1 | -
CASSQGLAGELFF | TRBV6-5 | 13 | TRBJ2-2 | -
CASSFRARGRRGSPLHF | TRBV28 | 17 | TRBJ1-6 | -
CASSSGGTNVLTF | TRBV7-9 | 13 | TRBJ2-6 | -
CASSQESTAGRPSYNEQFF | TRBV14 | 19 | TRBJ2-1 | -
CASSDLSSWETQYF | TRBV10-1 | 14 | TRBJ2-5 | -
CASRTGGYYSNQPQHF | TRBV27 | 16 | TRBJ1-5 | -
CASGKTGVPGSPLHF | TRBV2 | 15 | TRBJ1-6 | -
CASSLRAGYRSTEAFF | TRBV7-2 | 16 | TRBJ1-1 | -
CASKSATRNQPQHF | TRBV2 | 14 | TRBJ1-5 | few
CASSQGPSSYNEQFF | TRBV11-2 | 15 | TRBJ2-1 | -
CASSQGAGGTDTQYF | TRBV4-3 | 15 | TRBJ2-3 | -
CASSFSTGGYTF | TRBV28 | 12 | TRBJ1-2 | -
CASSLGPGGYTF | TRBV28 | 12 | TRBJ1-2 | -
CASSFAGDNEQFF | TRBV27 | 13 | TRBJ2-1 | -
CASSLVRSNTEAFF | TRBV5-1 | 14 | TRBJ1-1 | -
CASSIELSSYNEQFF | TRBV19 | 15 | TRBJ2-1 | -
CASNPARLNTEAFF | TRBV6-5 | 14 | TRBJ1-1 | -
CASSELQGRDSNF | TRBV2 | 13 | TRBJ1-5 | few
CASSLSPSVSYGYTF | TRBV6-5 | 15 | TRBJ1-2 | -
CASSRQVMNTEAFF | TRBV19 | 14 | TRBJ1-1 | -
CASTKGGRLGTEAFF | TRBV19 | 15 | TRBJ1-1 | -
CASSRYFTGYSGNTIYF | TRBV27 | 17 | TRBJ1-3 | -
CASSYYSGSTTQYF | TRBV19 | 14 | TRBJ2-3 | -
CASSSMGTGIYEQYF | TRBV27 | 15 | TRBJ2-7 | -
CATSRGTGGPYEQYF | TRBV15 | 15 | TRBJ2-7 | -
CASSRQGAYEQYF | TRBV14 | 13 | TRBJ2-7 | -
CASSPWTSGSGELFF | TRBV19 | 15 | TRBJ2-2 | -
CASSQGAGTDTQYF | TRBV3-1/TRBV3-2 | 14 | TRBJ2-3 | -
CASSFSPTGFWVETQYF | TRBV5-8 | 17 | TRBJ2-5 | once
CASSPFGPYEQYF | TRBV12-3/TRBV12-4 | 13 | TRBJ2-7 | -
CASTQTSGPQETQYF | TRBV6-5 | 15 | TRBJ2-5 | -
CSVGQGRNEKLFF | TRBV29-1 | 13 | TRBJ1-4 | -
CASSRLGDFATEAFF | TRBV4-3 | 15 | TRBJ1-1 | once
CASSKGDKAKNIQYF | TRBV21-1 | 15 | TRBJ2-4 | -
CASSDRDRPTFLNYGYTF | TRBV25-1 | 18 | TRBJ1-2 | -
CASSELTSGGNTGELFF | TRBV27 | 17 | TRBJ2-2 | -
CASSLRTGEQGYTF | TRBV27 | 14 | TRBJ1-2 | few
CASSEARTGKNQPQHF | TRBV2 | 16 | TRBJ1-5 | -
CASSYIQGSFQPQHF | TRBV6-2/TRBV6-3 | 15 | TRBJ1-5 | -
CSVEDRDSPLEQYF | TRBV29-1 | 14 | TRBJ2-7 | -
CATRMAGGTDTQYF | TRBV15 | 14 | TRBJ2-3 | -
CASTSMAGTEAFF | TRBV19 | 13 | TRBJ1-1 | -
CASSQLPGQGFNNEQFF | TRBV4-1 | 17 | TRBJ2-1 | -
CASSLGHRLAPDTQYF | TRBV13 | 16 | TRBJ2-3 | -
CASSYGGAPNPGELFF | TRBV6-5 | 16 | TRBJ2-2 | -
CARSQGVHGQFF | TRBV21-1 | 12 | TRBJ2-1 | -